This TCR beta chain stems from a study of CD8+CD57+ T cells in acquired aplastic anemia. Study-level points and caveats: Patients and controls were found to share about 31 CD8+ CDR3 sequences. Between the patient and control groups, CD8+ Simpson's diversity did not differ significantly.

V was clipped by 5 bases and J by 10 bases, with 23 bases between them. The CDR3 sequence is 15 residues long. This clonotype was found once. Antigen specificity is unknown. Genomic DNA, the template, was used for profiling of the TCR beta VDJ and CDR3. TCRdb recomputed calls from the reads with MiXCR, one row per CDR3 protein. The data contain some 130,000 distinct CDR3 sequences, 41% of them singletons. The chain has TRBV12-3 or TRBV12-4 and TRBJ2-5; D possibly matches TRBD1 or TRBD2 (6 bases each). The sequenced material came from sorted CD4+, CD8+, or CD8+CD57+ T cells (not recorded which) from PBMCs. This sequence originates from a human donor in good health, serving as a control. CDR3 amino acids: CASSPQGFPGVVQYF. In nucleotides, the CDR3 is TGTGCCAGCAGTCCACAGGGTTTCCCGGGAGTGGTCCAGTACTTC.